Each of the 23 T cell receptor beta chains below was sequenced from the same sample in a study of T cell responses to AZD1222 COVID-19 vaccine. TCRdb's copy holds only in-frame clones and misses some; the assay was immunoSEQ multiplex PCR. Among about 110,000 clones listed, 65% to 85% were seen once. The sample here was peripheral blood, taken on day 0 of AZD1222 vaccination. These receptors all stem from an adult in good health.

The chain has TRBV9 and TRBJ2-6; D is unclear. Trimming took off 7 bases at V and 1 base at J, with 9 bases between the two ends. The CDR3 is 14 amino acids. CDR1 and CDR2 (germline): SGDLS, YYNGEE. CDR3 loop: CASSTLSGANVLTF. The DNA of the CDR3 is TGTGCCAGCTCGACCCTATCTGGGGCCAACGTCCTGACTTTC.

This chain links TRBV10-3 with TRBJ1-2; 9 nucleotides agree with TRBD1. Germline values: CDR1 ENHRY, CDR2 SYGVKD. This CDR3 spans 13 amino acids. With V trimmed by 3 bases and J by 6 bases, 2 bases remained unmatched. CDR3 bases: TGTGCCATCAGTGAACAGGGGGCGAATGGCTACACCTTC. Amino acid sequence: CAISEQGANGYTF.

The genes are TRBV19 and TRBJ1-2; TRBD1 might be the D (5 bases). Looked up from germline, CDR1 is LNHDA and CDR2 is SQIVND (reference sequence). Trimming removed 4 bases at V and 4 bases at J, with 7 bases between. The CDR3 has 12 residues. CDR3 region: CASSRGAYGYTF. The CDR3 DNA reads TGTGCCAGTAGTAGGGGCGCCTATGGCTACACCTTC.

The CDR3 coding sequence is TGCAGCGTTGTCGGCAGGGCCCAGACCCAGTACTTC. The encoded protein is CSVVGRAQTQYF. This sequence joins TRBV29-1 and TRBJ2-5; a weak D match, TRBD1 (5 bases). Trimming cost V 4 bases and J 6 bases, with 12 bases left between them. This CDR3 spans 12 amino acids. Germline V CDR1 and CDR2: SQVTM, ANQGSEA.

The chain combines TRBV7-2 with TRBJ2-5, with a possible D match to TRBD1 (6 bases). The germline gives CDR1 SGHTA, CDR2 FQGNSA. Between the trimmed V and J ends, which lost 5 bases and 3 bases, there was a span of 16 bases. CDR3 length: 15 residues. CDR3 region: CASSPRQVSKETQYF. The DNA for the CDR3 is TGTGCCAGCAGCCCTCGACAGGTTTCGAAAGAGACCCAGTACTTC.

The chain uses TRBV9 and TRBJ1-3; no firm D call. CDR1 SGDLS and CDR2 YYNGEE come from the germline V gene. CDR3 size: 16 residues. V gave up 6 bases and J gave up 4 bases, with 20 bases separating them. The CDR3 here is CASTPGPGWSGNTIYF. Here the CDR3 DNA reads TGTGCCAGCACCCCGGGCCCCGGTTGGTCCGGAAACACCATATATTTT.

This clone occurred once. This chain connects TRBV2 to TRBJ2-1; possibly TRBD2 for D (5 bases). Trimming took 2 bases from V and 6 from J, leaving 11 bases between them. The CDR3 length is 14 residues. CDR1 is SNHLY, CDR2 FYNNEI, per germline. CDR3 amino acids: CASSETRTGNEQFF. The CDR3, as DNA: TGTGCCAGCAGTGAAACTAGAACGGGCAATGAGCAGTTCTTC.

The chain carries TRBV5-1 and TRBJ2-2; 8 nucleotides align to TRBD2. Germline assignment: CDR1 SGHRS and CDR2 YFSETQ. The CDR3 contains 15 residues. V lost 7 bases and J lost 7; bases outside the gene matches: 12. CDR3 nucleotide sequence: TGCGCCAGCCAAGGTTCAGCGGGAGCGGTCGGGGAGCTGTTTTTT. Translated, it gives CASQGSAGAVGELFF.

The chain combines TRBV6-6 with TRBJ1-1; D remains ambiguous. CDR1 and CDR2 from the germline V gene are MNHNY and SVGAGI (reference sequence). The CDR3 is made up of 12 amino acids. V lost 3 bases, J lost 3 bases, and 5 bases lay in between. DNA of the CDR3: TGTGCCAGCAGTTATAGGGACACTGAAGCTTTCTTT. Translating gives CASSYRDTEAFF.

This chain joins TRBV28 and TRBJ1-2; D gene unclear. The CDR3 covers 14 residues. Trimming took 6 bases from V and 6 from J, leaving 17 bases between them. Looked up from germline, CDR1 is MDHEN and CDR2 is SYDVKM. The CDR3 sequence: CASSQLSLSDGYTF. CDR3 in DNA: TGTGCCAGCAGCCAACTGTCCCTAAGTGATGGCTACACCTTC.

V and J are TRBV13 and TRBJ2-3, with 11 bases that match TRBD1. The CDR3 is 15 residues long. Germline loops: CDR1 PRHDT, CDR2 FYEKMQ (reference sequence). J gave up 3 bases and V 5 bases, and 4 bases lay outside the gene matches. The chain's CDR3 is CASSTRDRGTDTQYF. CDR3 sequence (DNA): TGTGCCAGCAGCACCCGGGACAGGGGGACAGATACGCAGTATTTT.

The V gene is TRBV19, the J gene TRBJ2-1; D perhaps matches TRBD1 (6 bases). Trimming cost V 3 bases and J 8 bases, with 11 bases left between them. This CDR3 is built from 13 residues. CDR1 and CDR2 from the germline V gene are LNHDA and SQIVND (reference sequence). The CDR3 bases are TGTGCCAGTAGTATCAGGGGTGGGGATGAGCAGTTCTTC. Its protein product is CASSIRGGDEQFF. The variable domain in full, completed from reference TRBV19 and TRBJ2-1, reads DGGITQSPKYLFRKEGQNVTLSCEQNLNHDAMYWYRQDPGQGLRLIYYSQIVNDFQKGDIAEGYSVSREKKESFPLTVTSAQKNPTAFYLCASSIRGGDEQFFGPGTRLTVL.

The V call is TRBV24-1, the J call TRBJ2-2; either TRBD1 or TRBD2 may supply D (5 bases each). The CDR3 loop spans 17 amino acids. CDR1 and CDR2 from the germline V gene are KGHDR and SFDVKD. Trimming cost V 4 bases and J 1 base, with 15 bases left between them. The CDR3 bases are TGTGCCACCAGTGACCCAACCGGGACGGTGAACACCGGGGAGCTGTTTTTT. Protein sequence: CATSDPTGTVNTGELFF.

This chain connects TRBV19 to TRBJ1-5; D unclear. CDR1 and CDR2 from the germline V gene are LNHDA and SQIVND (reference sequence). CDR3 length: 15 residues. The ends were cut back, 4 bases at V and 2 bases at J, with 12 bases in the middle. CDR3 in amino acids: CASSSDTRGNQPQHF. In DNA, the CDR3 is TGTGCCAGTAGTAGCGACACGAGGGGCAATCAGCCCCAGCATTTT. Full variable domain (missing parts from reference TRBV19 and TRBJ1-5): DGGITQSPKYLFRKEGQNVTLSCEQNLNHDAMYWYRQDPGQGLRLIYYSQIVNDFQKGDIAEGYSVSREKKESFPLTVTSAQKNPTAFYLCASSSDTRGNQPQHFGDGTRLSIL.

The V call is TRBV7-9, the J call TRBJ1-6; TRBD1 agrees at 10 bases. Germline V gene sequence: CDR1 SEHNR, CDR2 FQNEAQ (reference sequence). The length of the CDR3 is 15 residues. V was pared by 1 base and J by 9 bases, with 3 bases of the junction left unmatched. Here the CDR3 DNA reads TGTGCCAGCAGCTTAGGTCGGACAGGGGGTTCACCCCTCCACTTT. Protein: CASSLGRTGGSPLHF.

By share, this clone ranks as medium-sized. The chain couples TRBV4-3 to TRBJ1-6; a possible D gene is TRBD1 (6 bases). Germline CDR1 reads LGHNA; CDR2 reads YSLEER. Deletions cut 2 bases from V and 11 bases from J, with 16 bases between. This CDR3 spans 15 amino acids. CDR3 loop: CASSQNPWGPAPLHF. The CDR3 bases are TGCGCCAGCAGCCAAAATCCCTGGGGGCCAGCACCCCTCCACTTT.

The V call is TRBV2, the J call TRBJ2-3; 10 nucleotides match TRBD2. V lost 8 bases to trimming and J lost 2 bases; unmatched junction nucleotides: 10. This CDR3 has 16 amino acids. The V gene's germline CDR1 is SNHLY and CDR2 FYNNEI. The CDR3 DNA reads as TGTGCCAGCTCCCTTAGCGGGGGGAGAACCACAGATACGCAGTATTTT. Translation gives CASSLSGGRTTDTQYF.

Concerning this clone: The junction departs from the called germline gene at one end, perhaps through a read error. The chain carries TRBV11-2 and TRBJ1-5; 7 bases map to TRBD1. This CDR3 comprises 14 residues. CDR1 SGHAT and CDR2 FQNNGV come from the germline V gene. The CDR3 nucleotides are TGTGCCAGCAGCGTAGACAGGGACAATCAGCCCCAGCATTTT. Protein: CASSVDRDNQPQHF.

This chain connects TRBV28 to TRBJ1-6; 9 positions match TRBD1. Germline assignment: CDR1 MDHEN and CDR2 SYDVKM. This CDR3 spans 15 amino acids. Trimming took 1 base from V and 9 from J; bases not matched to a gene: 4. CDR3 amino acids: CASSLYGTGRSPLHF. CDR3 DNA sequence: TGTGCCAGCAGTTTATACGGGACAGGGCGTTCACCCCTCCACTTT.

The rearrangement links TRBV5-1 to TRBJ2-7; 8 nucleotides agree with TRBD1. V lost 4 bases and J lost 1; bases outside the gene matches: 7. CDR1 is SGHRS and CDR2 is YFSETQ in the germline V gene. This CDR3 is built from 15 residues. CDR3 nucleotides: TGCGCCAGCAGCCTGAGGGACAGGCTTTCCTACGAGCAGTACTTC. It translates to CASSLRDRLSYEQYF.

J is TRBJ1-5 and V is TRBV7-9; possible D gene TRBD1, 5 bases. V lost 1 base and J lost 7, with 11 bases in between. The CDR3 is made up of 14 amino acids. The germline gives CDR1 SEHNR, CDR2 FQNEAQ (reference sequence). For the CDR3, the DNA is TGTGCCAGCAGCTTAGAAGGGCAGGGACAGCCCCAGCATTTT. This encodes CASSLEGQGQPQHF.

DNA of the CDR3: TGCGCCAGCAGCTCTCAGGGTAAGAACACTGAAGCTTTCTTT. This gives the protein CASSSQGKNTEAFF. This chain uses TRBV5-1 with TRBJ1-1; D is possibly TRBD1 (5 bases). The CDR3 has 14 amino acids. The V end lost 3 bases, the J end lost 1 base, and 10 bases lay between the germline ends. Per the germline V gene, CDR1 is SGHRS and CDR2 is YFSETQ.

The chain is built from TRBV30 and TRBJ1-2; the D gene is possibly TRBD1 (5 bases). This CDR3 region has 11 residues. Germline CDR1 is GTSNPN and CDR2 is SVGIG (reference sequence). V was clipped by 4 bases and J by 8 bases, with 11 bases between them. The CDR3 DNA reads as TGTGCCTGGACGACAGCCAGAGGCTACACCTTC. Translating gives CAWTTARGYTF. Together with reference TRBV30 and TRBJ1-2, the CDR3 gives the full variable domain: SQTIHQWPATLVQPVGSPLSLECTVEGTSNPNLYWYRQAAGRGLQLLFYSVGIGQISSEVPQNLSASRPQDRQFILSSKKLLLSDSGFYLCAWTTARGYTFGSGTRLTVV.